This T cell receptor beta chain was captured by sequencing in a study of T-cell memory formation after mild COVID-19. TCRdb reanalysed the 5' RACE reads using MiXCR and keeps one entry per CDR3 protein. The data show 400,000 to 500,000 distinct CDR3 sequences, roughly 20% seen once. CDR1 is SGHRS and CDR2 is YFSETQ in the germline V gene. The CDR3 runs 13 residues. Trimming left V 7 bases short and J 4 bases short, with 14 bases between. This clonotype was counted between two and nine times. This clonotype was obtained from an adult woman who had mild COVID-19 (a few samples of this study predate the infection). Cell type and time point are not known. The material sequenced was PBMCs or a T cell subset sorted from them (not recorded which). The rearrangement joins TRBV5-1 to TRBJ1-1; a possible D gene is TRBD1 (6 bases). Written as DNA, the CDR3 is TGCGCCAGCGCCAGGGGCGGGGGCACTGAAGCTTTCTTT. Protein: CASARGGGTEAFF.